The next 29 T cell receptor beta chains were all read from a single sample in a study of T cell repertoires in cytomegalovirus infection. TCRdb analysed the reads with MiXCR anew, one entry per CDR3 protein. The data contain roughly 500,000 distinct CDR3 sequences, over 9% of them seen just once; the ten biggest clones take up roughly 10%. Specimen: PBMCs. The origin of the receptors is a human donor in good health (CMV status not recorded). Some clones in this sample may be carry-over from other donors' samples.

In its sample, this clonotype was seen many times. This chain uses TRBV19 with TRBJ1-5; D not resolved. Between the trimmed V and J ends, which lost 3 bases and 3 bases, there was a span of 12 bases. The germline V gene encodes CDR1 LNHDA and CDR2 SQIVND (reference sequence). This CDR3 contains 15 residues. In DNA form, the CDR3 reads TGTGCCAGTAGTATTTGGTTGGCCTCCAATCAGCCCCAGCATTTT. Protein sequence: CASSIWLASNQPQHF. The entire variable domain, with the rest obtained from reference TRBV19 and TRBJ1-5, is as follows: DGGITQSPKYLFRKEGQNVTLSCEQNLNHDAMYWYRQDPGQGLRLIYYSQIVNDFQKGDIAEGYSVSREKKESFPLTVTSAQKNPTAFYLCASSIWLASNQPQHFGDGTRLSIL.

This clonotype was recorded many times. The chain uses TRBV2 and TRBJ1-5; no definite D call. The V and J ends lost 3 bases and 3 bases respectively, with 9 bases between them. CDR1 and CDR2 (germline): SNHLY, FYNNEI. This CDR3 has 14 amino acids. CDR3 residues: CASSEVESNQPQHF. CDR3 bases: TGTGCCAGCAGTGAGGTCGAGTCCAATCAGCCCCAGCATTTT.

The sample holds many counts of this clonotype. The chain recombines TRBV27 with TRBJ2-7, with D uncertain. This CDR3 is 14 amino acids long. V was shortened by 7 bases and J by 2 bases, with 15 bases between the two germline ends. CDR1 and CDR2 from the germline V gene are MNHEY and SMNVEV (reference sequence). The DNA of the CDR3 is TGTGCCAGCAAAGGACCTCTCGGCACCTACGAGCAGTACTTC. This translates into CASKGPLGTYEQYF.

This chain uses TRBV2 with TRBJ2-3; 7 nucleotides match TRBD1. This CDR3 region has 14 residues. V was pared by 7 bases and J by 2 bases, with 6 bases of the junction left unmatched. Per the germline V gene, CDR1 is SNHLY and CDR2 is FYNNEI. For the CDR3, the DNA is TGTGCCAGCATGGGACAGACGACCACAGATACGCAGTATTTT. As protein: CASMGQTTTDTQYF.

This clonotype has ten or more counts. The rearrangement uses TRBV7-2 and TRBJ2-7; a possible D gene is TRBD2 (6 bases). Between the trimmed V and J ends, which lost 0 bases and 4 bases, there was a span of 13 bases. In germline, CDR1 is SGHTA, CDR2 FQGNSA. The length of the CDR3 is 15 residues. The CDR3 nucleotides are TGTGCCAGCAGCTTAGCCAGCGGGTCAGAGTACGAGCAGTACTTC. The encoded protein is CASSLASGSEYEQYF.

This clonotype occurred many times. The chain has TRBV7-3 and TRBJ1-5; D not certain. The germline V and J ends were trimmed by 5 bases and 3 bases, with 11 bases remaining between them. Germline CDR1 is SGHTA and CDR2 is FQGTGA. The CDR3 consists of 14 residues. In DNA, the CDR3 is TGTGCCAGCAGCCCCGGGGAAATCAATCAGCCCCAGCATTTT. Translating it yields CASSPGEINQPQHF.

This chain's CDR3 is CATSRDVGIRFF. Here the CDR3 DNA reads TGTGCCACCAGCAGAGATGTCGGGATAAGGTTCTTC. J is TRBJ2-1 and V is TRBV15; the D gene is possibly TRBD2 (5 bases). Looked up from germline, CDR1 is LNHNV and CDR2 is YYDKDF (reference sequence). CDR3 size: 12 residues. V was cut by 0 bases and J by 15 bases, with 12 bases left in between.

The sample holds a few counts of this clonotype. The chain couples TRBV20-1 to TRBJ1-2; D is uncertain. Trimming cost V 1 base and J 2 bases, with 5 bases left between them. This CDR3 has 12 residues. Germline CDR1 DFQATT, CDR2 SNEGSKA (reference sequence). CDR3 sequence reads: CSARVGNYGYTF. CDR3 nucleotides: TGCAGTGCTAGAGTGGGGAACTATGGCTACACCTTC.

This clonotype was picked up many times. The rearrangement joins TRBV28 to TRBJ2-2, with no clear D. The CDR3 runs to 13 residues. Germline V lookup: CDR1 MDHEN, CDR2 SYDVKM. V lost 2 bases, J lost 5 bases, and 6 bases lay in between. In nucleotides, the CDR3 is TGTGCCAGCAGTTTACAGATAACCGGGGAGCTGTTTTTT. This gives the protein CASSLQITGELFF.

This clonotype was observed many times. The chain combines TRBV7-2 with TRBJ1-1, with 8 bases fitting TRBD1. Germline CDR1 SGHTA, CDR2 FQGNSA. The CDR3 runs to 13 residues. The junction had 4 bases not matched to a gene; V was cut back by 7 bases and J by 3 bases. Here the CDR3 DNA reads TGTGCCAGCACCCAGGGGGCGTACACTGAAGCTTTCTTT. Protein sequence: CASTQGAYTEAFF. The full variable domain, rest sourced from reference TRBV7-2 and TRBJ1-1, is GAGVSQSPSNKVTEKGKDVELRCDPISGHTALYWYRQSLGQGLEFLIYFQGNSAPDKSGLPSDRFSAERTGGSVSTLTIQRTQQEDSAVYLCASTQGAYTEAFFGQGTRLTVV.

This clonotype was observed at least ten times. The chain links TRBV3-1 to TRBJ2-5; weak D call: TRBD2 (6 bases). Per germline, CDR1 LGHDT and CDR2 YNNKEL (reference sequence). The CDR3 length is 13 residues. The V and J ends lost 1 base and 6 bases respectively, with 9 bases between them. CDR3 sequence (DNA): TGTGCCAGCAGCCAAGCGGGAGAAAAGACCCAGTACTTC. Translating it yields CASSQAGEKTQYF.

This clonotype was seen repeatedly, ten times or more. The chain is built from TRBV6-5 and TRBJ1-1, with no clear D. The length of the CDR3 is 15 residues. Trimming pared 7 bases from V and 0 bases from J, leaving 15 bases between. CDR1 MNHEY and CDR2 SVGAGI come from the germline V gene. CDR3 nucleotides: TGTGCCAGCAACACCGGAGGAGGCCTGAACACTGAAGCTTTCTTT. The encoded protein is CASNTGGGLNTEAFF.

This clonotype was recorded at least ten times. This rearrangement joins TRBV15 to TRBJ2-5; 7 positions match TRBD1. The CDR3 is 15 amino acids. V was pared by 1 base and J by 2 bases, with 4 bases of the junction left unmatched. Germline V gene data show CDR1 as LNHNV and CDR2 as YYDKDF (reference sequence). The CDR3: CATSRGRQGQETQYF. The CDR3 nucleotides are TGTGCCACCAGCAGAGGCAGACAGGGTCAAGAGACCCAGTACTTC.

This clonotype was seen many times. The chain couples TRBV12-3 or TRBV12-4 to TRBJ2-2, with 8 bases fitting TRBD2. The trim removed 5 bases at V and 3 bases at J, leaving 2 bases unmatched. CDR3 length: 14 residues. The CDR3 protein is CASSLREDTGELFF. The DNA of the CDR3 is TGTGCCAGCAGTCTGCGGGAGGACACCGGGGAGCTGTTTTTT.

This clonotype was seen a few times. This chain connects TRBV11-2 to TRBJ1-2; D unclear. The V end lost 2 bases, the J end lost 0 bases, and 10 bases lay between the germline ends. The germline V gene has CDR1 SGHAT and CDR2 FQNNGV. CDR3 length equals 15 residues. The CDR3 nucleotides read TGTGCCAGCAGCTTAACGGGGAAGGCTAACTATGGCTACACCTTC. Amino acids: CASSLTGKANYGYTF.

This chain connects TRBV28 to TRBJ1-1; D remains ambiguous. The length of the CDR3 is 15 residues. The V and J ends lost 6 bases and 0 bases respectively, with 14 bases between them. Germline V gene sequence: CDR1 MDHEN, CDR2 SYDVKM. This chain's CDR3 is CASSTSPFMNTEAFF. The CDR3 nucleotides read TGTGCCAGCAGCACGAGCCCGTTCATGAACACTGAAGCTTTCTTT.

The CDR3 coding sequence is TGTGCCAGCAGCCAAGAACAGGGGCCCGGTCGGGCCCAGCATTTT. Translating it yields CASSQEQGPGRAQHF. The chain carries TRBV4-2 and TRBJ1-5; 7 bases line up with TRBD1. Germline CDR1 is LGHNA and CDR2 is YNFKEQ. Germline trimming cut 0 bases from V and 11 bases from J; bases unmatched to any gene: 10. This CDR3 comprises 15 residues.

This chain uses TRBV7-3 with TRBJ2-1; D is unclear. V was clipped by 1 base and J by 2 bases, with 9 bases between them. CDR3 length equals 15 residues. CDR1 is SGHTA and CDR2 is FQGTGA in the germline V gene. The CDR3 DNA reads as TGTGCCAGCAGCTTAAGCTACGCCCCCTACAATGAGCAGTTCTTC. This gives the protein CASSLSYAPYNEQFF.

This clonotype was recorded many times. CDR3 sequence (DNA): TGTGCCAGCAGCTCGGGGACAGGGGGCCAATACGAGCAGTACTTC. This codes for CASSSGTGGQYEQYF. The V call is TRBV7-9, the J call TRBJ2-7; 12 nucleotides align to TRBD1. The germline CDR1 and CDR2 sequences are SEHNR and FQNEAQ (reference sequence). J gave up 4 bases and V 4 bases, and 5 bases lay outside the gene matches. The length of the CDR3 is 15 residues.

This clonotype was counted at least ten times. The V gene is TRBV5-4, the J gene TRBJ2-2, with D perhaps TRBD1 (7 bases). The CDR3 loop spans 16 amino acids. V was cut by 0 bases and J by 5 bases, with 14 bases left in between. Germline CDR1 and CDR2: SGHNT and YYREEE (reference sequence). Here the CDR3 DNA reads TGTGCCAGCAGCTTGGGTGGGGCAGGGGGGACCGGGGAGCTGTTTTTT. Its protein is CASSLGGAGGTGELFF. The entire variable domain, with the rest obtained from reference TRBV5-4 and TRBJ2-2, is as follows: ETGVTQSPTHLIKTRGQQVTLRCSSQSGHNTVSWYQQALGQGPQFIFQYYREEENGRGNFPPRFSGLQFPNYSSELNVNALELDDSALYLCASSLGGAGGTGELFFGEGSRLTVL.

This clonotype was counted ten times or more. The chain combines TRBV20-1 with TRBJ1-5; TRBD1 agrees at 8 bases. This CDR3 has 16 residues. The germline V gene encodes CDR1 DFQATT and CDR2 SNEGSKA (reference sequence). J lost 6 bases, V lost 0 bases, and 10 bases had no gene match. The CDR3 is CSARDFTDRVSQPQHF. The DNA for the CDR3 is TGCAGTGCTAGAGATTTCACGGACAGGGTTAGTCAGCCCCAGCATTTT.

The V and J genes are TRBV18 and TRBJ1-1, with D unclear. This CDR3 has 14 residues. CDR1 is KGHSH and CDR2 is LQKENI in the germline V gene. Trimming pared 0 bases from V and 5 bases from J, leaving 10 bases between. As DNA, the CDR3 is TGTGCCAGCTCACCACCTTCCGGTCGGACTGAAGCTTTCTTT. This encodes CASSPPSGRTEAFF.

Worth noting for this clonotype: This may stem from a read error, because a much larger clone lies one nucleotide away. The V call is TRBV6-5, the J call TRBJ2-1; D perhaps matches TRBD2 (7 bases). This CDR3 spans 14 amino acids. In germline, CDR1 is MNHEY, CDR2 SVGAGI. Trimming pared 4 bases from V and 6 bases from J, leaving 13 bases between. CDR3 region: CASSWGRGANEQFF. The CDR3 DNA reads TGTGCCAGCAGTTGGGGACGGGGGGCCAATGAGCAGTTCTTC.

This clonotype was seen a few times. The genes are TRBV9 and TRBJ1-1; 8 nucleotides match TRBD1. CDR3 length: 16 amino acids. The junction had 5 bases not matched to a gene; V was cut back by 0 bases and J by 1 base. CDR1 is SGDLS and CDR2 is YYNGEE in the germline V gene. The CDR3 bases are TGTGCCAGCAGCGTAGCGGGACAGGTGGGGAACACTGAAGCTTTCTTT. It encodes CASSVAGQVGNTEAFF.

The table lists this clonotype with many counts. V gene TRBV2 combines with J gene TRBJ1-6; no definite D call. This CDR3 is 14 amino acids long. Deletions cut 6 bases from V and 6 bases from J, with 12 bases between. Germline assignment: CDR1 SNHLY and CDR2 FYNNEI. DNA of the CDR3: TGTGCCAGCAGATCCCGAGAGGGTAATTCACCCCTCCACTTT. Translating it yields CASRSREGNSPLHF.

This clonotype was picked up many times. CDR3 residues: CASRTGPSPLHF. The DNA for the CDR3 is TGTGCCAGCAGGACGGGACCTTCACCCCTCCACTTT. The chain combines TRBV28 with TRBJ1-6; TRBD1 might be the D (5 bases). V lost 6 bases, J lost 9 bases, and 9 bases lay in between. Germline V lookup: CDR1 MDHEN, CDR2 SYDVKM. This CDR3 is 12 amino acids long. Supplemented by reference TRBV28 and TRBJ1-6, the full variable domain reads DVKVTQSSRYLVKRTGEKVFLECVQDMDHENMFWYRQDPGLGLRLIYFSYDVKMKEKGDIPEGYSVSREKKERFSLILESASTNQTSMYLCASRTGPSPLHFGNGTRLTVT.

This chain joins TRBV29-1 and TRBJ1-2, with TRBD1 matching over 8 bases. J gave up 7 bases and V 3 bases, and 10 bases lay outside the gene matches. Germline V gene data show CDR1 as SQVTM and CDR2 as ANQGSEA. CDR3 length equals 14 residues. The CDR3 here is CSVDPTGGSGGYTF. CDR3 in DNA: TGCAGCGTTGACCCTACAGGGGGTAGCGGTGGCTACACCTTC.

This chain uses TRBV7-2 with TRBJ1-2; possible D gene TRBD1, 5 bases. The CDR3 extends over 15 amino acids. With 4 bases removed from V and 4 bases from J, the gap between germline ends came to 16 bases. Germline-derived CDR1 and CDR2 are SGHTA and FQGNSA. The CDR3 DNA is TGTGCCAGCAGCTCCGAGTGGGACTATGGCTATGGCTACACCTTC. It yields the protein CASSSEWDYGYGYTF.

This clonotype was counted ten times or more. The chain is built from TRBV5-1 and TRBJ2-7, with D perhaps TRBD1 (5 bases). CDR3 length equals 13 residues. Looked up from germline, CDR1 is SGHRS and CDR2 is YFSETQ. Deletions cut 3 bases from V and 2 bases from J, with 9 bases between. The CDR3 protein is CASSWAGTYEQYF. CDR3 DNA sequence: TGCGCCAGCAGCTGGGCAGGGACCTACGAGCAGTACTTC.